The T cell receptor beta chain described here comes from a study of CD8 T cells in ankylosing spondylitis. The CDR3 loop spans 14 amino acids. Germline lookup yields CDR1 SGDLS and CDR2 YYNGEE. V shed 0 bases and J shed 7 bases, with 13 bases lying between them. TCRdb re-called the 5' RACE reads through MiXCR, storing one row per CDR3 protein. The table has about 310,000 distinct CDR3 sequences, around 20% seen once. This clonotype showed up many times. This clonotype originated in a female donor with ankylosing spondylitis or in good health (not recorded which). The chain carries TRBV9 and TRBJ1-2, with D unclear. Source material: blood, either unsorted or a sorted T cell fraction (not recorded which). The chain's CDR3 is CASSVDTLMGGYTF. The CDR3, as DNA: TGTGCCAGCAGCGTAGATACCCTTATGGGTGGCTACACCTTC.